This entry lists 21 T cell receptor beta chains sequenced from one sample in a study of type 1 and type 2 diabetes patients. The PCR template was genomic DNA. Multiplex PCR with 30 forward and 13 reverse primers amplified the TCR beta CDR3. TCRdb itself ran the multiplex PCR reads through MiXCR, one entry per CDR3 protein. This table holds more than 250,000 distinct CDR3 sequences, approximately 45% found once. Sequencing was done on a sample of peripheral blood mononuclear cells (PBMCs). The receptors come from a man aged 18 to 29 with type 2 diabetes.

The chain recombines TRBV7-6 with TRBJ2-1; TRBD2 matches 7 bases. V lost 8 bases, J lost 8 bases, and 15 bases stayed unmatched. The CDR3 contains 15 residues. Germline lookup yields CDR1 SGHVS and CDR2 FNYEAQ. This CDR3 reads CASLKQAGDRDEQFF. The CDR3 DNA reads TGTGCCAGCCTTAAGCAGGCGGGAGATCGCGATGAGCAGTTCTTC. Full variable domain (remainder filled in from reference TRBV7-6 and TRBJ2-1): GAGVSQSPRYKVTKRGQDVALRCDPISGHVSLYWYRQALGQGPEFLTYFNYEAQQDKSGLPNDRFSAERPEGSISTLTIQRTEQRDSAMYRCASLKQAGDRDEQFFGPGTRLTVL.

V is TRBV19 and J is TRBJ2-3, with 10 nucleotides matching TRBD1. Trimming at V came to 4 bases and at J to 3 bases, leaving 7 bases not matched to a gene. CDR3 size: 16 residues. Germline values: CDR1 LNHDA, CDR2 SQIVND (reference sequence). The CDR3 nucleotides are TGTGCCAGTAGTAGCCGGGACAGGGGAAGGACAGATACGCAGTATTTT. Protein sequence: CASSSRDRGRTDTQYF.

This clonotype was observed many times. The chain carries TRBV25-1 and TRBJ2-2; D might be TRBD1 or TRBD2, each matching 5 bases. Germline CDR1 reads MGHDK; CDR2 reads SYGVNS. The CDR3 has 15 residues. V lost 4 bases and J lost 4, with 13 bases in between. The CDR3 is CASSVPGASTGELFF. As DNA, the CDR3 is TGTGCCAGCAGTGTCCCCGGGGCGAGCACCGGGGAGCTGTTTTTT.

The chain has TRBV4-1 and TRBJ2-1, with 7 nucleotides matching TRBD2. The CDR3 totals 15 residues. Germline CDR1 is MGHRA and CDR2 is YSYEKL. Trimming at V came to 3 bases and at J to 2 bases, leaving 4 bases not matched to a gene. The CDR3 sequence: CASSHQAGTYNEQFF. The CDR3 DNA reads TGCGCCAGCAGCCACCAAGCGGGAACCTACAATGAGCAGTTCTTC.

This clonotype appeared a few times. The chain carries TRBV7-2 and TRBJ1-1, with D unclear. The germline gives CDR1 SGHTA, CDR2 FQGNSA. The CDR3 has 14 amino acids. Trimming pared 2 bases from V and 0 bases from J, leaving 7 bases between. CDR3 amino acids: CASSLHTVNTEAFF. For the CDR3, the DNA is TGTGCCAGCAGCTTACATACGGTGAACACTGAAGCTTTCTTT.

The V call is TRBV20-1, the J call TRBJ2-5; 8 nucleotides line up with TRBD2. The germline gives CDR1 DFQATT, CDR2 SNEGSKA (reference sequence). The CDR3 spans 16 residues. Trimming at V came to 1 base and at J to 4 bases, leaving 11 bases not matched to a gene. The CDR3 region has the DNA TGCAGTGCTAGAGGTCTACCGGGACTAGTAGGAGAGACCCAGTACTTC. It codes for CSARGLPGLVGETQYF.

The chain couples TRBV7-8 to TRBJ2-5; 15 nucleotides agree with TRBD2. Germline assignment: CDR1 SGHVS and CDR2 FQNEAQ. V dropped 3 bases and J dropped 4; count of bases not matched to a gene: 3. This CDR3 has 16 residues. CDR3 sequence: CASSLGLAGGRETQYF. For the CDR3, the DNA is TGTGCCAGCAGCTTGGGACTAGCGGGAGGACGAGAGACCCAGTACTTC.

About this clonotype itself: Germline is not matched at one junction end, which may reflect a read error. The chain combines TRBV10-1 with TRBJ2-7, with 11 bases that match TRBD1. CDR1 and CDR2 (germline): WNHNN, SYGVQD (reference sequence). The CDR3 runs 16 residues. CDR3 coding DNA: TGTGCCAGCAGCCCCACCCGGACAGGGGGCTTCTACGAGCAGTACTTC. It yields the protein CASSPTRTGGFYEQYF.

V and J are TRBV5-1 and TRBJ2-5; 8 bases agree with TRBD1. The germline V gene encodes CDR1 SGHRS and CDR2 YFSETQ. V was clipped by 4 bases and J by 4 bases; unmatched bases: 9. This CDR3 is 15 amino acids long. CDR3 in amino acids: CASSPLTGAGETQYF. DNA for the CDR3: TGCGCCAGCAGCCCCTTGACAGGGGCGGGAGAGACCCAGTACTTC.

The sample holds one count of this clonotype. This chain joins TRBV5-4 and TRBJ2-7, with D possibly TRBD2 on 6 matching bases. Per germline, CDR1 SGHNT and CDR2 YYREEE (reference sequence). The V and J ends lost 6 bases and 3 bases respectively, with 16 bases between them. The CDR3 covers 14 residues. The CDR3 spells CASTPDYRRYEQYF. The CDR3 DNA reads as TGTGCCAGCACCCCGGACTACAGACGCTACGAGCAGTACTTC. The whole variable domain, remainder taken from reference TRBV5-4 and TRBJ2-7, is ETGVTQSPTHLIKTRGQQVTLRCSSQSGHNTVSWYQQALGQGPQFIFQYYREEENGRGNFPPRFSGLQFPNYSSELNVNALELDDSALYLCASTPDYRRYEQYFGPGTRLTVT.

The V call is TRBV19, the J call TRBJ2-3; D is ambiguous. V was pared by 6 bases and J by 4 bases, with 8 bases between. There are 12 residues in the CDR3. Germline assignment: CDR1 LNHDA and CDR2 SQIVND (reference sequence). CDR3 coding DNA: TGTGCCAGTAGCAGGACGCCAGATACGCAGTATTTT. It yields the protein CASSRTPDTQYF.

This clonotype was counted between two and nine times. The chain uses TRBV7-3 and TRBJ2-3; D not resolved. The CDR3 is 14 residues long. Germline V lookup: CDR1 SGHTA, CDR2 FQGTGA. V was clipped by 2 bases and J by 2 bases, with 8 bases between them. For the CDR3, the DNA is TGTGCCAGCAGCTTACTAGGTTACACAGATACGCAGTATTTT. It encodes CASSLLGYTDTQYF.

The chain recombines TRBV6-5 with TRBJ1-2; 9 bases line up with TRBD1. The CDR3 totals 13 residues. The V gene end was trimmed by 3 bases and the J gene end by 6 bases; junction bases not matched to a gene: 2. Germline V gene lookup returns CDR1 MNHEY and CDR2 SVGAGI. The CDR3 nucleotides are TGTGCCAGCAGTTATGGGACAGGGCATGGCTACACCTTC. It encodes CASSYGTGHGYTF.

This clonotype occurred a few times. The chain carries TRBV25-1 and TRBJ1-3; a weak D match, TRBD1 (6 bases). The CDR3 consists of 14 residues. CDR1 MGHDK and CDR2 SYGVNS come from the germline V gene. The V gene lost 4 bases and the J gene lost 2 bases, with 9 bases spanning the gap. The CDR3 region has the DNA TGTGCCAGCAGTGGGGACATCACTGGAAACACCATATATTTT. Translated: CASSGDITGNTIYF.

The gene calls are TRBV7-2 and TRBJ2-6, with 7 nucleotides matching TRBD1. V lost 2 bases to trimming and J lost 0 bases; unmatched junction nucleotides: 4. The CDR3 length is 17 residues. Germline CDR1 is SGHTA and CDR2 is FQGNSA. The CDR3, as DNA: TGTGCCAGCAGCTTACTTTCAGGGGGCTCTGGGGCCAACGTCCTGACTTTC. Encoded protein: CASSLLSGGSGANVLTF.

V usage is TRBV7-8 and J usage is TRBJ2-7, with 7 bases aligning to TRBD1. Trimming at V came to 7 bases and at J to 6 bases, leaving 18 bases not matched to a gene. CDR3 length: 16 residues. Germline CDR1 SGHVS, CDR2 FQNEAQ. The CDR3 loop reads CASNYSRQGARIEQYF. The CDR3 nucleotides are TGTGCCAGCAACTACTCAAGACAGGGAGCAAGGATCGAGCAGTACTTC.

V is TRBV30 and J is TRBJ1-5; TRBD1 might be the D (6 bases). Trimming removed 0 bases from V and 7 bases from J, with 7 bases in between. The CDR3 is made up of 12 amino acids. Germline V gene sequence: CDR1 GTSNPN, CDR2 SVGIG (reference sequence). The CDR3 DNA follows: TGTGCCTGGAGTGTGGGGGCACAGCCCCAGCATTTT. Residues: CAWSVGAQPQHF.

The chain couples TRBV24-1 to TRBJ1-1, with a possible D match to TRBD1 (6 bases). Deletions cut 11 bases from V and 6 bases from J, with 12 bases between. Germline values: CDR1 KGHDR, CDR2 SFDVKD. The CDR3 is 11 residues long. CDR3 nucleotides: TGTGCCATAGGGGGAGAGGCTGAAGCTTTCTTT. Translation: CAIGGEAEAFF.

The rearrangement joins TRBV11-2 to TRBJ1-5, with D unresolved. Germline CDR1 is SGHAT and CDR2 is FQNNGV. V lost 5 bases to trimming and J lost 0 bases, with 5 bases between them. The CDR3 covers 13 residues. In DNA form, the CDR3 reads TGTGCCAGCAGCCGGGTTAGCAATCAGCCCCAGCATTTT. Amino acids: CASSRVSNQPQHF. Full variable domain (rest looked up from reference TRBV11-2 and TRBJ1-5): EAGVAQSPRYKIIEKRQSVAFWCNPISGHATLYWYQQILGQGPKLLIQFQNNGVVDDSQLPKDRFSAERLKGVDSTLKIQPAKLEDSAVYLCASSRVSNQPQHFGDGTRLSIL.

This clonotype has a single count. The rearrangement joins TRBV28 to TRBJ2-5, with 8 bases that match TRBD1. Germline CDR1 is MDHEN and CDR2 is SYDVKM. V lost 7 bases, J lost 5 bases, and 15 bases stayed unmatched. CDR3 size: 16 residues. This CDR3 reads CASTQPVGQGAETQYF. For the CDR3, the DNA is TGTGCCAGCACCCAACCCGTAGGGCAGGGGGCCGAGACCCAGTACTTC.

This clonotype has just a few counts. The V and J genes are TRBV6-6 and TRBJ2-1; D unresolved. With 3 bases removed from V and 10 bases from J, the gap between germline ends came to 13 bases. Germline assignment: CDR1 MNHNY and CDR2 SVGAGI (reference sequence). The CDR3 extends over 13 amino acids. DNA for the CDR3: TGTGCCAGCAGTTATGTCGACCTACAAGAGCAGTTCTTC. Translated, it gives CASSYVDLQEQFF.